This TCR beta chain was documented in a study of blood T cell repertoires in COVID-19. In germline, CDR1 is KGHSH, CDR2 LQKENI. Trimming left V 1 base short and J 0 bases short, with 7 bases between. CDR3 length: 15 amino acids. The data were produced by immunoSEQ multiplex PCR, yet TCRdb's version contains in-frame clones alone and is incomplete. The profile shows approximately 210,000 clones, 65% to 85% of them singletons. The specimen sequenced was PBMCs or T cells enriched from blood (not recorded which). The TCR originated in a woman aged 55-69 years who had recovered from COVID-19. The J gene is TRBJ2-4, the V gene TRBV18; no firm D call. CDR3 loop: CASSPQSLAKNIQYF. The CDR3 coding sequence is TGTGCCAGCTCACCACAATCTTTAGCCAAAAACATTCAGTACTTC.